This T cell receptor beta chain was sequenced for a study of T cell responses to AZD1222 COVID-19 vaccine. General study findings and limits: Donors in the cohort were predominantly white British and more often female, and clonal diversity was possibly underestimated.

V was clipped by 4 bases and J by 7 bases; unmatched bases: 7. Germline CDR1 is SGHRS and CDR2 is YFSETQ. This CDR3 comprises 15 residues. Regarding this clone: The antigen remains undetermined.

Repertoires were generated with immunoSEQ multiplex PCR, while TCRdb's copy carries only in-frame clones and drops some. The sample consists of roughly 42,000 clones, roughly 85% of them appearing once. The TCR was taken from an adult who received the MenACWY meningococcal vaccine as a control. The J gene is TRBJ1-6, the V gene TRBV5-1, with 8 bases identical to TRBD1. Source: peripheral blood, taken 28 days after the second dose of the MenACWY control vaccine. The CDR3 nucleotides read TGCGCCAGCAGCCTTCAGGGGGCGTTGAATTCACCCCTCCACTTT. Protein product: CASSLQGALNSPLHF.